This TCR beta chain was sequenced during a study of metastatic and nonmetastatic thyroid tumors. Study conclusions and caveats: Reportedly, malignant thyroid tumors had significantly higher TCR beta diversity than benign nodules, in blood and tumor.

Every patient underwent thyroid surgery untreated. TCRdb re-called the PCR reads with MiXCR. This sample has 35,000 to 50,000 clones; 28% occur once, and the top ten carry approximately 9.6%. Comment on this clone: The antigen is not known. Being one base from a much bigger clone, this may be a read error.

The clonotype originates from a male donor with papillary thyroid cancer or a benign thyroid nodule (not recorded which). Some clones in this sample may be carry-over from other donors' samples. Specimen: blood.

CDR3 amino acids: CASSLGVRAWTDTQYF. The CDR3 region has the DNA TGTGCCAGCAGCTTAGGTGTCAGAGCGTGGACCGATACGCAGTATTTT. This chain connects TRBV7-8 to TRBJ2-3; no clear D. The germline gives CDR1 SGHVS, CDR2 FQNEAQ. V was clipped by 1 base and J by 6 bases, with 17 bases between them. This CDR3 comprises 16 residues. The whole variable domain, filled in from reference TRBV7-8 and TRBJ2-3, reads GAGVSQSPRYKVAKRGQDVALRCDPISGHVSLFWYQQALGQGPEFLTYFQNEAQLDKSGLPSDRFFAERPEGSVSTLKIQRTQQEDSAVYLCASSLGVRAWTDTQYFGPGTRLTVL.